This paragraph covers one T cell receptor (beta chain) sequence. The data were produced by immunoSEQ multiplex PCR, yet TCRdb's version contains in-frame clones alone and is incomplete. The data hold 300,000 to 350,000 clones, with about 86% observed a single time. The V gene's germline CDR1 is ENHRY and CDR2 SYGVKD. The CDR3 is 12 residues long. V dropped 11 bases and J dropped 1; count of bases not matched to a gene: 2. Recruitment covered 20 to 25 US areas and drew participants whose ages spanned about 18 to 89 years. The sample is drawn from a study of blood T cell repertoires in COVID-19. The chain couples TRBV10-3 to TRBJ2-4; 7 nucleotides align to TRBD2. Sequences were obtained from PBMCs or T cells enriched from blood (not recorded which). The receptor's source is a middle-aged woman with acute COVID-19. The CDR3 DNA follows: TGTGCCGTCGGGGGGGCCAAAAACATTCAGTACTTC. It encodes CAVGGAKNIQYF.